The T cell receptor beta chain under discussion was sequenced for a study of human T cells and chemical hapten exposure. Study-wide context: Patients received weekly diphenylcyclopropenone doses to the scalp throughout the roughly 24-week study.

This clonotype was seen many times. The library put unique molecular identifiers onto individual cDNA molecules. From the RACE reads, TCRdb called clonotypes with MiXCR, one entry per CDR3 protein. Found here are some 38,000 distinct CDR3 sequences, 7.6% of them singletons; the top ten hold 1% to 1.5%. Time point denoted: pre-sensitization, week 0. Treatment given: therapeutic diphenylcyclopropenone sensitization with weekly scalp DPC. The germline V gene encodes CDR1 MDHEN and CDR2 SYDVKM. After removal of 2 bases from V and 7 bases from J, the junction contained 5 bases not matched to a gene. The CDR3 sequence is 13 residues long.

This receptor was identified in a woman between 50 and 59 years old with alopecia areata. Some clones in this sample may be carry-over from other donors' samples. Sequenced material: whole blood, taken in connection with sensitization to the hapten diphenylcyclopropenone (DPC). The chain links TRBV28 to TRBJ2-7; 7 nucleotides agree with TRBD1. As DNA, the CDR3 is TGTGCCAGCAGTTTAGGACAGGCGGCGGAGCAGTACTTC. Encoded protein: CASSLGQAAEQYF.